This T cell receptor beta chain stems from a study of CD8 T cells in ankylosing spondylitis. Whole-study results and caveats: Ankylosing spondylitis blood seemed to carry a telltale TCR beta motif made of under 10 highly homologous variants.

MiXCR was run by TCRdb on the 5' RACE reads, yielding one entry per CDR3 protein. Of some 800,000 distinct CDR3 sequences detected, 10% to 15% appear once; the ten largest clones hold 0.51%. The table lists this clonotype with many counts. Its antigen is unidentified. The receptor comes from a male donor with ankylosing spondylitis. Material: blood, either unsorted or a sorted T cell fraction (not recorded which).

The CDR3 reads CSGGPRTDTQYF. For the CDR3, the DNA is TGCAGTGGGGGGCCCCGCACAGATACGCAGTATTTT. This rearrangement joins TRBV20-1 to TRBJ2-3; D is possibly TRBD1 (6 bases). V gave up 7 bases and J gave up 1 base, with 9 bases separating them. The germline V gene encodes CDR1 DFQATT and CDR2 SNEGSKA (reference sequence). The CDR3 has 12 residues.